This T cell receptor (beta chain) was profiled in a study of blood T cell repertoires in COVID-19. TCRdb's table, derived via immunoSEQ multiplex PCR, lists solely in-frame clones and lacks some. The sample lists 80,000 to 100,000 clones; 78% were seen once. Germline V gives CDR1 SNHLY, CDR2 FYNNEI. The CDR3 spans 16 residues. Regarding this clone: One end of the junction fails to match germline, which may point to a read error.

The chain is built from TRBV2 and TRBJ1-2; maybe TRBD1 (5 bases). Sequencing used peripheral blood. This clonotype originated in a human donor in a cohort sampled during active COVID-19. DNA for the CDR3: TGTGCCAGCAGTGAACCCAGGGATCAGTTTCACTATGACTACACCTTC. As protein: CASSEPRDQFHYDYTF. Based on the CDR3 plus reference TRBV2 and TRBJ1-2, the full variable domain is EPEVTQTPSHQVTQMGQEVILRCVPISNHLYFYWYRQILGQKVEFLVSFYNNEISEKSEIFDDQFSVERPDGSNFTLKIRSTKLEDSAMYFCASSEPRDQFHYDYTFGSGTRLTVV.